This is a list of T cell receptor beta chains from one sample in a study of blood T cell repertoires in COVID-19. The table came from immunoSEQ multiplex PCR; TCRdb's copy has only in-frame clones and leaves some out. The table includes around 200,000 clones, approximately 82% detected once. Sequencing was performed on peripheral blood. These receptor sequences come from a man aged 35-49 years with active or convalescent COVID-19. Both conserved end residues are part of each CDR3. D genes are given only for firm matches. Some rows mark clone size as missing; the rest say once, few, many or name a class of expanded clone.

cdr3_aa cdr3_nt j_call clone_size v_call d_call
CASHLGGPGNTIYF TGTGCCAGCCACCTCGGGGGGCCCGGAAACACCATATATTTT TRBJ1-3 once TRBV6-5 NA
CASSSRTAPSTEAFF TGTGCCAGCAGTTCGAGGACAGCCCCCAGCACTGAAGCTTTCTTT TRBJ1-1 NA TRBV27 NA
CATSHPGTDNYGYTF TGTGCCACCTCTCACCCCGGGACAGATAACTATGGCTACACCTTC TRBJ1-2 NA TRBV24-1 TRBD1
CASSLNSIGGEAFF TGCGCCAGCAGCTTGAACAGTATCGGGGGTGAAGCTTTCTTT TRBJ1-1 NA TRBV5-1 NA
CASSRHGATGELFF TGTGCCAGCAGCCGACACGGCGCGACCGGGGAGCTGTTTTTT TRBJ2-2 NA TRBV7-3 NA
CASRLRDSRTDTQYF TGTGCCAGCAGACTAAGGGACAGCCGCACAGATACGCAGTATTTT TRBJ2-3 NA TRBV2 TRBD1
CASSLDLSSESSYNEQFF TGTGCCAGCAGCTTAGATCTTTCTAGCGAAAGCTCCTACAATGAGCAGTTCTTC TRBJ2-1 NA TRBV11-3 NA
CASSLRASASTGELFF TGCGCCAGCAGCTTAAGGGCTAGCGCGAGCACCGGGGAGCTGTTTTTT TRBJ2-2 few TRBV5-1 NA
CASSRGQLNYGYTF TGTGCCAGTAGTAGGGGACAGCTTAATTATGGCTACACCTTC TRBJ1-2 NA TRBV19 TRBD1
CASSSATHYNEQFF TGCGCCAGCAGCTCGGCGACTCACTACAATGAGCAGTTCTTC TRBJ2-1 NA TRBV5-1 NA
CAWSVHQGNTIYF TGTGCCTGGAGTGTACACCAGGGAAACACCATATATTTT TRBJ1-3 few TRBV30 NA
CASSIQINQPQHF TGTGCCAGTAGTATTCAGATCAATCAGCCCCAGCATTTT TRBJ1-5 once TRBV19 NA
CAWKEGPASYGYTF TGTGCCTGGAAGGAGGGGCCAGCGAGCTATGGCTACACCTTC TRBJ1-2 NA TRBV30 NA
CASSEPGGAMNTEAFF TGTGCCAGCAGTGAACCGGGGGGGGCGATGAACACTGAAGCTTTCTTT TRBJ1-1 NA TRBV2 NA
CASSYGTGNTEAFF TGTGCCAGCAGCTATGGAACGGGGAACACTGAAGCTTTCTTT TRBJ1-1 once TRBV3-1/TRBV3-2 NA
CASSSRVRAGELFF TGTGCCAGCAGCTCCAGGGTTCGCGCCGGGGAGCTGTTTTTT TRBJ2-2 once TRBV7-2 NA